This T cell receptor (beta chain) was recorded in a study of T-cell memory formation after mild COVID-19. Study-level findings and limits: Contracting CD4+ clones were located mainly in CM and EM, and CD8+ clones in EMRA.

Per germline, CDR1 SEHNR and CDR2 FQNEAQ (reference sequence). CDR3 length equals 11 residues. V shed 3 bases and J shed 8 bases, with 7 bases lying between them. On this clonotype itself: Antigen: not known.

One entry per CDR3 protein, called by TCRdb with MiXCR from the 5' RACE reads. The table shows fewer than 200,000 distinct CDR3 sequences, with roughly 23% occurring only once. Material: PBMCs or a T cell subset sorted from them (not recorded which). The sequence was obtained from an adult woman who had mild COVID-19 (a few samples of this study predate the infection). Cell type and time point are not known. The chain links TRBV7-9 to TRBJ2-5; D gene ambiguous. For the CDR3, the DNA is TGTGCCAGCAGCTTCAGCCTCACCCAGTACTTC. It encodes CASSFSLTQYF.